These 22 T cell receptor beta chains came from one sample sequenced in a study of blood T cells in healthy people across ages. Through a sample-barcoded 5' primer and a J-beta primer mix, a second PCR was run for roughly 6 to 11 cycles. Using its own MiXCR run on the 5' RACE reads, TCRdb lists one record per CDR3 protein. The data show about 620,000 distinct CDR3 sequences, more than 20% seen once. Material for sequencing was blood. The origin of the receptors is a man aged 70 or older in good health.

The chain carries TRBV5-1 and TRBJ1-1, with D possibly matching TRBD1 (6 bases). Looked up from germline, CDR1 is SGHRS and CDR2 is YFSETQ. The CDR3 is made up of 15 amino acids. With 3 bases removed from V and 1 base from J, the gap between germline ends came to 13 bases. The CDR3 region is CASSSIDRPNTEAFF. CDR3 nucleotide sequence: TGCGCCAGCAGCTCCATAGACAGGCCGAACACTGAAGCTTTCTTT.

This clonotype was seen a few times. The rearrangement links TRBV29-1 to TRBJ1-2; TRBD1 agrees at 10 bases. Germline CDR1 SQVTM, CDR2 ANQGSEA. The junction had 11 bases not matched to a gene; V was cut back by 7 bases and J by 6 bases. The CDR3 is 14 amino acids. Written as DNA, the CDR3 is TGCAGCGCCTACCGGGACAGGGGCTCGAATGGCTACACCTTC. Its translation: CSAYRDRGSNGYTF.

The table lists this clonotype with many counts. This chain links TRBV5-1 with TRBJ1-4, with 7 bases that match TRBD1. The junction had 3 bases not matched to a gene; V was cut back by 3 bases and J by 4 bases. The CDR3 contains 14 residues. Germline V lookup: CDR1 SGHRS, CDR2 YFSETQ. The CDR3 spells CASSWDSVNEKLFF. For the CDR3, the DNA is TGCGCCAGCAGCTGGGACAGTGTTAATGAAAAACTGTTTTTT.

The rearrangement uses TRBV3-1 and TRBJ2-7; 12 positions agree with TRBD2. Germline CDR1 reads LGHDT; CDR2 reads YNNKEL (reference sequence). The CDR3 length is 13 residues. V gave up 1 base and J gave up 10 bases; unmatched junction bases: 2. CDR3 region: CASSQGTSGDQYF. CDR3 in DNA: TGTGCCAGCAGCCAAGGGACTAGCGGGGACCAGTACTTC.

On this clonotype itself: One end of the junction does not line up with germline, which may come from a read error. This chain links TRBV4-2 with TRBJ1-3; D gene unclear. Per germline, CDR1 LGHNA and CDR2 YNFKEQ. This CDR3 contains 16 residues. CDR3 residues: CASSQERIYSGNTVYF. In nucleotides, the CDR3 is TGTGCCAGCAGCCAAGAGCGGATATACTCTGGAAACACCGTATATTTT.

The chain couples TRBV20-1 to TRBJ2-4; a weak D match, TRBD2 (6 bases). Trimming cost V 2 bases and J 5 bases, with 16 bases left between them. The CDR3 has 15 residues. Germline V CDR1 and CDR2: DFQATT, SNEGSKA (reference sequence). CDR3 sequence reads: CSARLLGGAENIQYF. The CDR3 DNA follows: TGCAGTGCTAGACTCCTGGGCGGGGCAGAAAACATTCAGTACTTC.

The rearrangement uses TRBV7-6 and TRBJ2-1; perhaps D is TRBD1 or TRBD2 (6 bases each). The CDR3 covers 19 residues. Trimming cost V 5 bases and J 5 bases, with 28 bases left between them. Germline V CDR1 and CDR2: SGHVS, FNYEAQ. The CDR3 here is CASSPWPGGSQPTNNEQFF. DNA for the CDR3: TGTGCCAGCAGCCCCTGGCCCGGGGGCTCGCAACCCACAAACAATGAGCAGTTCTTC.

This chain joins TRBV14 and TRBJ2-1; D remains ambiguous. The CDR3 has 14 residues. Germline CDR1 and CDR2: SGHDN and FVKESK. V lost 3 bases to trimming and J lost 0 bases, with 6 bases between them. For the CDR3, the DNA is TGTGCCAGCAGCCAGGTCAGCTCCTACAATGAGCAGTTCTTC. Translated, it gives CASSQVSSYNEQFF.

This clonotype was recorded a few times. The rearrangement links TRBV7-3 to TRBJ2-3, with 7 bases matching TRBD2. The V gene's germline CDR1 is SGHTA and CDR2 FQGTGA. The CDR3 spans 14 residues. The trim removed 5 bases at V and 7 bases at J, leaving 9 bases unmatched. The CDR3 reads CASSKTSALNTQYF. In nucleotides, the CDR3 is TGTGCCAGCAGCAAAACTAGCGCCCTGAATACGCAGTATTTT.

This clonotype was observed a few times. This rearrangement joins TRBV7-2 to TRBJ2-3, with TRBD2 matching 12 bases. The CDR3 loop spans 15 amino acids. The V gene's germline CDR1 is SGHTA and CDR2 FQGNSA. The ends lost 5 bases at V and 6 bases at J; junction bases unmatched: 6. The CDR3 nucleotides read TGTGCCAGCAGCACTAGCGGGAGGACCTCGGATACGCAGTATTTT. This gives the protein CASSTSGRTSDTQYF.

V usage is TRBV6-2 or TRBV6-3 and J usage is TRBJ2-5, with D perhaps matching TRBD2 (5 bases). The last part of the DNA fits TRBJ2-1 better; the J call may be wrong. The length of the CDR3 is 15 residues. Germline lookup yields CDR1 MNHEY and CDR2 SVGEGT. DNA for the CDR3: TGTGCCAGCAGTCCCGGACTGACGAGGTCGAATGAGCAGTTCTTC. Translation: CASSPGLTRSNEQFF.

This clonotype was seen only a few times. The V and J genes are TRBV7-9 and TRBJ1-1, with 7 bases aligning to TRBD1. V shed 5 bases and J 10 bases; nucleotides not matched to a gene: 7. Germline assignment: CDR1 SEHNR and CDR2 FQNEAQ (reference sequence). There are 12 residues in the CDR3. Here the CDR3 reads CASSHTTGVAFF. The CDR3 bases are TGTGCCAGCAGCCACACCACAGGGGTAGCTTTCTTT.

This clonotype has only a few counts. The chain has TRBV28 and TRBJ1-2, with D unclear. CDR1 and CDR2 from the germline V gene are MDHEN and SYDVKM. This CDR3 spans 14 amino acids. Trimming removed 2 bases at V and 6 bases at J, with 13 bases between. The CDR3 DNA is TGTGCCAGCAGTTTAAACGCGGTTCGAGATGGCTACACCTTC. It encodes CASSLNAVRDGYTF.

Of note for this clonotype: One end of the junction does not line up with germline, which may come from a read error. The rearrangement joins TRBV14 to TRBJ1-3, with D unresolved. CDR3 size: 16 residues. Germline V gene data show CDR1 as SGHDN and CDR2 as FVKESK. CDR3 region: CASSQGLGYSGNSIYF. The CDR3 coding sequence is TGTGCCAGCAGCCAAGGTTTGGGTTACTCTGGAAACTCCATATATTTT.

V usage is TRBV24-1 and J usage is TRBJ2-5; TRBD2 aligns across 7 bases. This CDR3 contains 14 residues. Germline assignment: CDR1 KGHDR and CDR2 SFDVKD. The V gene end was trimmed by 3 bases and the J gene end by 2 bases; junction bases not matched to a gene: 2. The CDR3 region is CATSDGTIQETQYF. The CDR3 nucleotides are TGTGCCACCAGTGATGGGACTATTCAAGAGACCCAGTACTTC.

This clonotype was observed a handful of times. The genes are TRBV13 and TRBJ1-5; D is possibly TRBD1 (6 bases). V lost 2 bases and J lost 3, with 8 bases in between. The CDR3 spans 14 residues. Germline V gene data show CDR1 as PRHDT and CDR2 as FYEKMQ (reference sequence). The CDR3 loop reads CASSLMGANQPQHF. The DNA of the CDR3 is TGTGCCAGCAGCTTAATGGGGGCCAATCAGCCCCAGCATTTT.

On this clonotype itself: At one boundary the junction diverges from the germline segment, which might be a read error. The chain combines TRBV7-2 with TRBJ2-3; no clear D. CDR3 size: 16 residues. CDR1 is SGHTA and CDR2 is FQGNSA in the germline V gene. In DNA, the CDR3 is TGTGCCAGCAGCTTAGGGCGGCAGGCGCCCGCAGATACGCAGTACTTT. Its translation: CASSLGRQAPADTQYF.

This clonotype showed up just a few times. A much larger clone lies a single base off, so this may be a read error. The gene calls are TRBV11-1 and TRBJ2-5; TRBD1 might be the D (6 bases). V lost 1 base and J 9 bases, leaving 12 bases between the germline ends. The germline V gene encodes CDR1 SGHAT and CDR2 FQDESV (reference sequence). This CDR3 has 13 residues. The DNA for the CDR3 is TGTGCCAGCAGCTTAGAGGGGGATTACGCCCAGTACTTC. Protein product: CASSLEGDYAQYF.

J is TRBJ2-3 and V is TRBV9; D unresolved. The CDR3 runs 13 residues. CDR1 is SGDLS, CDR2 YYNGEE, per germline. The ends were cut back, 4 bases at V and 3 bases at J, with 9 bases in the middle. The chain's CDR3 is CASSSGQTDTQYF. CDR3 sequence (DNA): TGTGCCAGCAGCTCAGGCCAGACAGATACGCAGTATTTT.

The rearrangement uses TRBV25-1 and TRBJ1-2; weak D call: TRBD1 (6 bases). Deletions cut 2 bases from V and 4 bases from J, with 11 bases between. Per the germline V gene, CDR1 is MGHDK and CDR2 is SYGVNS. The CDR3 runs to 14 residues. The DNA of the CDR3 is TGTGCCAGCAGTGAACTGACAGGAAGCTATGGCTACACCTTC. This codes for CASSELTGSYGYTF.

This clonotype was observed a few times. The chain carries TRBV7-8 and TRBJ2-7; TRBD2 matches 11 bases. CDR1 is SGHVS and CDR2 is FQNEAQ in the germline V gene. V gave up 1 base and J gave up 3 bases; unmatched junction bases: 8. This CDR3 comprises 17 residues. The CDR3, as DNA: TGTGCCAGCAGCTTAGGACCAGGGACTAGCGGACTCTACGAGCAGTACTTC. It translates to CASSLGPGTSGLYEQYF.

This clonotype was counted a few times. The chain couples TRBV5-5 to TRBJ2-5, with TRBD2 matching over 11 bases. The J call could be wrong; TRBJ2-1 is a better fit for the DNA end. Germline CDR1 reads SGHKS; CDR2 reads YYEKEE (reference sequence). The CDR3 runs 18 residues. CDR3 sequence: CASTQGGTSGRAYNEQFF. The CDR3 nucleotides are TGTGCCAGCACCCAAGGGGGTACTAGCGGGAGAGCCTACAATGAGCAGTTCTTC.